This TCR beta chain was identified during a study of chronic HIV infection and antiretroviral therapy (dated by TCRdb to between 2014 and 2017). Note on this clonotype: The antigen it recognizes is unknown. There are no base qualities to consult, and no much larger clone falls within one base.

The CDR3 spans 15 residues, from the cysteine through the phenylalanine. Only the CDR3 part of the read is kept: 45 bases, read in frame from the first base. From V the trimming removes 1 base and from J it removes 0 bases, while the gene matches leave 0 bases of the junction unaccounted for. From a lookup of the germline V gene, CDR1 and CDR2 are SGDLS and YYNGEE. Library preparation employed 5' RACE. The reads were generated on an Illumina MiSeq. TCRdb ran its own pipeline on the public reads, namely fastp trimming at Q25 and MiXCR clone calling, and kept in-frame beta chains. Rows matching on CDR3 protein sequence are summarized as one entry with the most common DNA and genes. Across this sample there are about 48,000 distinct CDR3 sequences, with about a fifth seen only once. Approximately 3% of the sample lies in the top ten.

The V and J genes are TRBV9 and TRBJ2-2, with 7 bases matching TRBD2. Sample: peripheral blood. This clonotype was sampled from an adult who had HIV and had not received antiretroviral therapy, or was an uninfected healthy control (not recorded which). Read as DNA, the sequence is TGTGCCAGCAGCGTAAGCGGGGCGAACACCGGGGAGCTGTTTTTT. The translation is CASSVSGANTGELFF.